The 29 T cell receptor beta chains below all came from one sample that was sequenced in a study of T cell changes during pregnancy in multiple sclerosis (dated by TCRdb to about 2019). Library preparation employed the immunoSEQ multiplex PCR assay. The source is immuneACCESS, and TCRdb retained only in-frame sequences with V and J called. Part of the clones is not carried over; for the studies checked, unresolved V genes explain less than half of this, and the remainder is unexplained. The sample yields 130,000 or so clones; over 85% were counted once. The ten largest clonotypes hold under 7% of the sample. This specimen was peripheral blood, taken before pregnancy. The receptors here all came from a female donor with multiple sclerosis, enrolled in a pregnancy study.

The chain employs TRBV5-4 and TRBJ2-5; 9 positions match TRBD1. Germline loops: CDR1 SGHNT, CDR2 YYREEE (reference sequence). CDR3 length: 17 amino acids. The V gene end was trimmed by 4 bases and the J gene end by 7 bases; junction bases not matched to a gene: 17. CDR3 bases: TGTGCCAGCAGCAAACCGGGACAGGGAGGGGAATCCGGGACCCAGTACTTC. Its protein is CASSKPGQGGESGTQYF.

V is TRBV7-9 and J is TRBJ2-7, with D perhaps TRBD1 (6 bases). The germline V and J ends were trimmed by 1 base and 0 bases, with 10 bases remaining between them. The CDR3 covers 15 residues. Germline V gene data show CDR1 as SEHNR and CDR2 as FQNEAQ (reference sequence). The CDR3 loop is CASSLVQGHSYEQYF. Here the CDR3 DNA reads TGTGCCAGCAGCTTAGTACAGGGCCACTCCTACGAGCAGTACTTC. Full variable domain (remainder filled in from reference TRBV7-9 and TRBJ2-7): DTGVSQNPRHKITKRGQNVTFRCDPISEHNRLYWYRQTLGQGPEFLTYFQNEAQLEKSRLLSDRFSAERPKGSFSTLEIQRTEQGDSAMYLCASSLVQGHSYEQYFGPGTRLTVT.

The chain uses TRBV10-1 and TRBJ1-6; perhaps TRBD1 as D (6 bases). V gave up 3 bases and J gave up 13 bases, with 10 bases separating them. Germline V gene sequence: CDR1 WNHNN, CDR2 SYGVQD (reference sequence). The CDR3 length is 12 residues. CDR3 in amino acids: CASSDGRGPLHF. The CDR3 region has the DNA TGCGCCAGCAGTGATGGAAGGGGGCCCCTCCACTTT.

The chain carries TRBV28 and TRBJ2-7, with 8 bases matching TRBD1. V shed 5 bases, J shed 2 bases, and the junction held 11 bases outside the gene matches. Per germline, CDR1 MDHEN and CDR2 SYDVKM. The CDR3 is made up of 16 amino acids. Written as DNA, the CDR3 is TGTGCCAGCAGTCCCCGAGGACAGGGAGTCCCCTACGAGCAGTACTTC. Its translation: CASSPRGQGVPYEQYF. The full variable domain, its missing parts supplied by reference TRBV28 and TRBJ2-7, is DVKVTQSSRYLVKRTGEKVFLECVQDMDHENMFWYRQDPGLGLRLIYFSYDVKMKEKGDIPEGYSVSREKKERFSLILESASTNQTSMYLCASSPRGQGVPYEQYFGPGTRLTVT.

This chain uses TRBV9 with TRBJ1-1, with D uncertain. Germline loops: CDR1 SGDLS, CDR2 YYNGEE. Trimming took off 0 bases at V and 2 bases at J, with 11 bases between the two ends. This CDR3 is 15 amino acids long. The CDR3 nucleotides are TGTGCCAGCAGCGTAGTTGCAGGAACTAACACTGAAGCTTTCTTT. Its translation: CASSVVAGTNTEAFF.

This clone was observed a single time. The chain combines TRBV5-1 with TRBJ2-1; TRBD1 matches 8 bases. V trimming: 3 bases; J trimming: 5 bases; junction bases outside the gene matches: 7. CDR3 size: 15 residues. Germline V lookup: CDR1 SGHRS, CDR2 YFSETQ. The CDR3 is CASSWGTGVHNEQFF. Here the CDR3 DNA reads TGCGCCAGCAGCTGGGGGACAGGAGTTCACAATGAGCAGTTCTTC.

This sequence joins TRBV28 and TRBJ1-2; TRBD1 is a possible D gene (5 bases). Germline CDR1 and CDR2: MDHEN and SYDVKM. The length of the CDR3 is 17 residues. Trimming shortened V by 4 bases and J by 2 bases, and 20 bases separated the two germline ends. CDR3: CASSSLYRAGQNYGYTF. CDR3 DNA sequence: TGTGCCAGCAGTTCTTTGTACCGAGCAGGGCAAAACTATGGCTACACCTTC.

The chain combines TRBV5-1 with TRBJ2-7; 10 nucleotides line up with TRBD2. V shed 3 bases and J 4 bases; nucleotides not matched to a gene: 1. In germline, CDR1 is SGHRS, CDR2 YFSETQ. The CDR3 loop spans 13 amino acids. This chain's CDR3 is CASSWTSGYEQYF. The CDR3 DNA is TGCGCCAGCAGCTGGACTAGCGGTTACGAGCAGTACTTC.

This rearrangement joins TRBV5-1 to TRBJ2-7, with a tentative D call TRBD2 (5 bases). Between the trimmed V and J ends, which lost 4 bases and 5 bases, there was a span of 19 bases. Germline V gene sequence: CDR1 SGHRS, CDR2 YFSETQ. The CDR3 extends over 15 amino acids. CDR3 bases: TGCGCCAGCAGCCCCGGACTGACCCTCGCCAACGAGCAGTACTTC. This gives the protein CASSPGLTLANEQYF.

This clone was recorded only once. V usage is TRBV18 and J usage is TRBJ1-1; TRBD1 agrees at 9 bases. The CDR3 contains 15 residues. The V gene's germline CDR1 is KGHSH and CDR2 LQKENI. Unmatched junction bases numbered 3, after V lost 3 bases and J lost 1 base. In DNA, the CDR3 is TGTGCCAGCTCACCCGGGACAGGGAGGAACACTGAAGCTTTCTTT. Translating gives CASSPGTGRNTEAFF.

The gene calls are TRBV19 and TRBJ2-3, with D possibly being TRBD2 (5 bases). CDR3 length equals 17 residues. Germline CDR1 reads LNHDA; CDR2 reads SQIVND (reference sequence). Trimming left V 5 bases short and J 0 bases short, with 18 bases between. The CDR3 DNA follows: TGTGCCAGTAGTGGGGTGGGAGTCCCCTCGAGCACAGATACGCAGTATTTT. This codes for CASSGVGVPSSTDTQYF.

This chain links TRBV7-6 with TRBJ2-1; 8 nucleotides line up with TRBD2. The ends lost 1 base at V and 4 bases at J; junction bases unmatched: 6. Germline V CDR1 and CDR2: SGHVS, FNYEAQ. This CDR3 spans 16 amino acids. The CDR3 nucleotides are TGTGCCAGCAGCTTAGAACGGGGGGGTTCTTACAATGAGCAGTTCTTC. It codes for CASSLERGGSYNEQFF.

The chain employs TRBV5-4 and TRBJ2-1; D possibly corresponds to TRBD1 (6 bases). CDR1 and CDR2 from the germline V gene are SGHNT and YYREEE (reference sequence). This CDR3 is 16 amino acids long. The germline V and J ends were trimmed by 4 bases and 6 bases, with 20 bases remaining between them. The CDR3 reads CASSKGVDPGANEQFF. CDR3 nucleotide sequence: TGTGCCAGCAGCAAGGGCGTCGATCCAGGGGCCAATGAGCAGTTCTTC. Drawing the rest from reference TRBV5-4 and TRBJ2-1, the complete variable domain is ETGVTQSPTHLIKTRGQQVTLRCSSQSGHNTVSWYQQALGQGPQFIFQYYREEENGRGNFPPRFSGLQFPNYSSELNVNALELDDSALYLCASSKGVDPGANEQFFGPGTRLTVL.

This clone was detected a few times. This chain connects TRBV19 to TRBJ1-2; unclear D gene. Per the germline V gene, CDR1 is LNHDA and CDR2 is SQIVND (reference sequence). V lost 8 bases and J lost 2, with 15 bases in between. The CDR3 extends over 14 amino acids. CDR3 nucleotide sequence: TGTGCCAGTTCGTTCAGAGGAGGGAACTATGGCTACACCTTC. This translates into CASSFRGGNYGYTF.

The J gene is TRBJ1-2, the V gene TRBV5-4; a weak D match, TRBD1 (6 bases). This CDR3 contains 15 residues. Trimming stripped 4 bases from V and 8 bases from J, with 21 bases between. Looked up from germline, CDR1 is SGHNT and CDR2 is YYREEE (reference sequence). The CDR3 sequence is CASSPKGQIREGYTF. In DNA form, the CDR3 reads TGTGCCAGCAGCCCCAAAGGACAGATAAGAGAAGGCTACACCTTC.

The rearrangement uses TRBV28 and TRBJ1-2; possibly TRBD1 for D (5 bases). V was clipped by 11 bases and J by 1 base, with 14 bases between them. Germline-derived CDR1 and CDR2 are MDHEN and SYDVKM. The CDR3 extends over 13 amino acids. The CDR3 spells CAWSRGLNYGYTF. The CDR3 DNA follows: TGTGCCTGGTCAAGGGGTCTTAACTATGGCTACACCTTC.

This sequence joins TRBV28 and TRBJ2-3; 16 bases map to TRBD2. The CDR3 consists of 17 residues. V gave up 4 bases and J gave up 6 bases; unmatched junction bases: 7. CDR1 is MDHEN, CDR2 SYDVKM, per germline. This chain's CDR3 is CASSSPSGLAGGDTQYF. The DNA of the CDR3 is TGTGCCAGCAGTTCGCCCTCGGGACTAGCGGGAGGGGATACGCAGTATTTT.

This CDR3 reads CASSTGDRHTDTQYF. The CDR3 DNA is TGCGCCAGCAGCACCGGGGACAGGCACACAGATACGCAGTATTTT. This chain links TRBV5-1 with TRBJ2-3; 8 nucleotides align to TRBD1. The CDR3 is 15 residues long. From germline, CDR1 is SGHRS and CDR2 YFSETQ. Trimming removed 4 bases from V and 2 bases from J; junction bases left unmatched: 6.

The rearrangement uses TRBV4-2 and TRBJ1-1; D is unresolved. Germline-derived CDR1 and CDR2 are LGHNA and YNFKEQ. V lost 0 bases, J lost 1 base, and 12 bases lay in between. The CDR3 is made up of 16 amino acids. Here the CDR3 DNA reads TGTGCCAGCAGCCAAGATCTGGAGGGCCAGAACACTGAAGCTTTCTTT. Residues: CASSQDLEGQNTEAFF.

The chain uses TRBV19 and TRBJ1-1, with D tentatively TRBD1 (5 bases). The CDR3 has 13 amino acids. CDR1 and CDR2 (germline): LNHDA, SQIVND (reference sequence). V lost 2 bases and J lost 3, with 7 bases in between. CDR3 sequence (DNA): TGTGCCAGTAGTATATCCAGGGACACTGAAGCTTTCTTT. It encodes CASSISRDTEAFF.

The chain uses TRBV9 and TRBJ2-7; 11 positions agree with TRBD2. The germline V gene encodes CDR1 SGDLS and CDR2 YYNGEE. Trimming took 4 bases from V and 3 from J; bases not matched to a gene: 3. The CDR3 length is 14 residues. CDR3 loop: CASSYTSGSYEQYF. The CDR3 region has the DNA TGTGCCAGCAGCTATACTAGCGGGAGCTACGAGCAGTACTTC.

J is TRBJ1-2 and V is TRBV28; TRBD1 matches at 10 bases. The CDR3 has 13 amino acids. Germline-derived CDR1 and CDR2 are MDHEN and SYDVKM. CDR3 protein: CGIRDRGRDGYTF. In DNA form, the CDR3 reads TGTGGTATCCGGGACAGGGGACGGGATGGCTACACCTTC.

The rearrangement links TRBV28 to TRBJ2-7, with a possible D match to TRBD2 (5 bases). The V and J ends lost 5 bases and 0 bases respectively, with 17 bases between them. The CDR3 loop spans 16 amino acids. CDR1 and CDR2 from the germline V gene are MDHEN and SYDVKM. In DNA form, the CDR3 reads TGTGCCAGCAGTCCGGCGCGGGCTAGCCTCTCCTACGAGCAGTACTTC. Translation gives CASSPARASLSYEQYF.

The chain is built from TRBV27 and TRBJ2-2; possibly TRBD1 for D (6 bases). Trimming stripped 4 bases from V and 1 base from J, with 19 bases between. CDR3 size: 18 residues. Germline V gene sequence: CDR1 MNHEY, CDR2 SMNVEV (reference sequence). The CDR3: CASSSPRGRPLNTGELFF. The CDR3 nucleotides are TGTGCCAGCAGTTCCCCTAGGGGGAGACCACTGAACACCGGGGAGCTGTTTTTT.

This clone was detected only a few times. The rearrangement links TRBV6-4 to TRBJ2-3; possibly TRBD2 for D (7 bases). Trimming took off 2 bases at V and 2 bases at J, with 8 bases between the two ends. CDR1 and CDR2 from the germline V gene are MRHNA and SNTAGT. The CDR3 consists of 14 residues. The CDR3 sequence: CASSDGGATDTQYF. In nucleotides, the CDR3 is TGTGCCAGCAGTGACGGGGGGGCCACAGATACGCAGTATTTT.

This chain connects TRBV14 to TRBJ2-3; 7 bases are shared with TRBD2. This CDR3 contains 15 residues. V lost 1 base, J lost 8 bases, and 9 bases stayed unmatched. Looked up from germline, CDR1 is SGHDN and CDR2 is FVKESK. The CDR3 sequence: CASSQGLAFSATQYF. The DNA for the CDR3 is TGTGCCAGCAGCCAAGGACTAGCTTTTAGTGCTACGCAGTATTTT.

The chain combines TRBV19 with TRBJ1-4, with 9 bases fitting TRBD1. Germline assignment: CDR1 LNHDA and CDR2 SQIVND (reference sequence). The CDR3 loop spans 16 amino acids. J was trimmed by 8 bases and V by 8 bases; bases with no gene match: 15. CDR3: CASQRYRGPRVEKLFF. The CDR3 DNA is TGTGCCAGTCAAAGGTACAGGGGGCCTCGGGTAGAAAAACTGTTTTTT.

The chain employs TRBV7-3 and TRBJ1-6, with D unclear. Germline V gene sequence: CDR1 SGHTA, CDR2 FQGTGA. There are 13 residues in the CDR3. Trimming removed 0 bases from V and 10 bases from J, with 7 bases in between. The CDR3 loop is CASSLTSESPLHF. The CDR3 nucleotides are TGTGCCAGCAGCTTAACGAGCGAATCACCCCTCCACTTT.

Only one count was recorded for this clone. J is TRBJ2-3 and V is TRBV5-1; the match to TRBD1 covers 8 bases. The CDR3 is 18 amino acids. Losses at the gene ends were 3 bases for V and 3 bases for J; bases not matched to a gene: 15. Germline CDR1 SGHRS, CDR2 YFSETQ. The CDR3 spells CASSSPGGQGGATDTQYF. The CDR3 DNA follows: TGCGCCAGCAGCTCCCCAGGTGGACAGGGAGGTGCGACAGATACGCAGTATTTT. Full variable domain (remainder filled in from reference TRBV5-1 and TRBJ2-3): KAGVTQTPRYLIKTRGQQVTLSCSPISGHRSVSWYQQTPGQGLQFLFEYFSETQRNKGNFPGRFSGRQFSNSRSEMNVSTLELGDSALYLCASSSPGGQGGATDTQYFGPGTRLTVL.